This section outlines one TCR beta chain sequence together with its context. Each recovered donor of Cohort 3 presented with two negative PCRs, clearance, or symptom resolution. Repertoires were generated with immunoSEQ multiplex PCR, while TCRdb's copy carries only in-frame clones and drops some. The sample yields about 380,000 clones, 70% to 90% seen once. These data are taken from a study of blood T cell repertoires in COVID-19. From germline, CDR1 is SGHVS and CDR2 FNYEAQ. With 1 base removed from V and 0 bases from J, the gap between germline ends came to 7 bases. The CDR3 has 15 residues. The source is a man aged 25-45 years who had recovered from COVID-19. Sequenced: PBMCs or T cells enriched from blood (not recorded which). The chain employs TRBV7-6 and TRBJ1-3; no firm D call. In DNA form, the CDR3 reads TGTGCCAGCAGCTTAGGTCTCTTCTCTGGAAACACCATATATTTT. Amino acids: CASSLGLFSGNTIYF.